This T cell receptor beta chain was sequenced for a study of cytomegalovirus exposure and HLA in healthy donors. Findings and limits, study-wide: Later analysis suggested links between common viral pathogens and several top significant clusters.

Turning to this clone: No antigen is known for it.

The PCR ran on 60 Vbeta and 13 Jbeta primers. Produced via immunoSEQ multiplex PCR; TCRdb's table is partial and in-frame only. The sample includes about 46,000 clones. Each donor's status was that of a healthy bone marrow donor. Germline V CDR1 and CDR2: SGHRS, YFSETQ. The V end was cut by 1 base, the J end by 3 bases, with 11 bases between. This CDR3 has 14 amino acids. V usage is TRBV5-1 and J usage is TRBJ2-7; D is unclear. Sequenced material: PBMCs. The receptor was isolated from a woman aged 40 to 49 in good health and CMV-seronegative. DNA for the CDR3: TGCGCCAGCAGCTTGAACCCCCAGAACTACGAGCAGTACTTC. Its protein is CASSLNPQNYEQYF.